A single sample gave rise to the 28 T cell receptor beta chains below, sequenced in a study of human T cells and chemical hapten exposure. As for time point: patch test 1, 2 weeks after DPC sensitization. Treatment reported: therapeutic diphenylcyclopropenone sensitization with weekly scalp DPC. TCRdb reprocessed the RACE reads with MiXCR, giving one entry per CDR3 protein. The sample lists more than 95,000 distinct CDR3 sequences; roughly 12% were seen once. The sample consisted of whole blood, taken in connection with sensitization to the hapten diphenylcyclopropenone (DPC). These receptors were obtained from a woman between 45 and 65 years old with alopecia areata. Some clones in this sample may be carry-over from other donors' samples.

This clonotype was observed a few times. The V call is TRBV7-9, the J call TRBJ2-7, with D perhaps given as TRBD1 or TRBD2 (5 bases each). The CDR3 covers 14 residues. The V gene's germline CDR1 is SEHNR and CDR2 FQNEAQ (reference sequence). V was cut by 2 bases and J by 7 bases, with 15 bases left in between. The CDR3 DNA reads TGTGCCAGCAGCTTAAATAGGGGTACGGGAGAGCAGTACTTC. Its translation: CASSLNRGTGEQYF.

This chain uses TRBV6-2 or TRBV6-3 with TRBJ2-7; TRBD2 matches at 13 bases. J was trimmed by 0 bases and V by 7 bases; bases with no gene match: 9. Germline V gene lookup returns CDR1 MNHEY and CDR2 SVGEGT. This CDR3 has 17 amino acids. CDR3 residues: CASKPRTSGGRSYEQYF. As DNA, the CDR3 is TGTGCCAGCAAACCCCGGACTAGCGGGGGCCGCTCCTACGAGCAGTACTTC.

This clonotype was found once. This rearrangement joins TRBV29-1 to TRBJ1-2; D call uncertain. V lost 7 bases and J 5 bases, leaving 17 bases between the germline ends. CDR1 is SQVTM, CDR2 ANQGSEA, per germline. The CDR3 is 13 amino acids. The CDR3 DNA sequence: TGCAGCGCCAGCCCACAAGATGCTTATGGCTACACCTTC. Protein: CSASPQDAYGYTF. The whole variable domain, filled in from reference TRBV29-1 and TRBJ1-2, reads SAVISQKPSRDICQRGTSLTIQCQVDSQVTMMFWYRQQPGQSLTLIATANQGSEATYESGFVIDKFPISRPNLTFSTLTVSNMSPEDSSIYLCSASPQDAYGYTFGSGTRLTVV.

This clonotype occurred many times. The chain combines TRBV15 with TRBJ1-4, with 9 bases matching TRBD1. Germline CDR1 is LNHNV and CDR2 is YYDKDF (reference sequence). The CDR3 consists of 15 residues. V lost 5 bases, J lost 7 bases, and 8 bases stayed unmatched. The CDR3 protein is CATSEWDRELEKLFF. DNA for the CDR3: TGTGCCACCAGCGAGTGGGACAGGGAGCTTGAAAAACTGTTTTTT. The variable domain in full, with the rest retrieved from reference TRBV15 and TRBJ1-4, is DAMVIQNPRYQVTQFGKPVTLSCSQTLNHNVMYWYQQKSSQAPKLLFHYYDKDFNNEADTPDNFQSRRPNTSFCFLDIRSPGLGDTAMYLCATSEWDRELEKLFFGSGTQLSVL.

In this sample, this clonotype turned up many times. CDR3: CASSLAGGPTDTQYF. The DNA for the CDR3 is TGTGCCAGCAGCTTAGCGGGGGGACCCACAGATACGCAGTATTTT. This rearrangement joins TRBV7-2 to TRBJ2-3; D might be TRBD2 (6 bases). The CDR3 extends over 15 amino acids. V lost 0 bases and J lost 2, with 9 bases in between. CDR1 SGHTA and CDR2 FQGNSA come from the germline V gene.

This clonotype was seen more than once but under ten times. The rearrangement links TRBV7-2 to TRBJ2-2; no clear D. The CDR3 contains 14 residues. Trimming took off 4 bases at V and 4 bases at J, with 10 bases between the two ends. Germline V gene sequence: CDR1 SGHTA, CDR2 FQGNSA. CDR3 nucleotides: TGTGCCAGCAGCTCCCAAAAACGCACCGGGGAGCTGTTTTTT. Translation gives CASSSQKRTGELFF.

The table lists this clonotype with a few counts. The gene calls are TRBV25-1 and TRBJ2-1, with 10 bases lining up with TRBD2. The CDR3 covers 17 residues. J gave up 6 bases and V 0 bases, and 8 bases lay outside the gene matches. Germline V gene sequence: CDR1 MGHDK, CDR2 SYGVNS. The CDR3 reads CASSEYGRTSGTNEQFF. The CDR3 nucleotides read TGTGCCAGCAGTGAATATGGTCGAACTAGCGGGACCAATGAGCAGTTCTTC.

The table lists this clonotype with many counts. CDR3 DNA sequence: TGTGCCAGCAGCTTAGCAGGGGCAGGGGAAAAACTGTTTTTT. Amino acid sequence: CASSLAGAGEKLFF. V is TRBV7-2 and J is TRBJ1-4, with D perhaps matching TRBD1 (5 bases). V lost 0 bases and J lost 8, with 10 bases in between. The length of the CDR3 is 14 residues. CDR1 SGHTA and CDR2 FQGNSA come from the germline V gene.

The CDR3 DNA reads TGTGCCAGCAGTGAACGGGGGCCTTGGGGCTATGGCTACACCTTC. It is translated as CASSERGPWGYGYTF. The chain employs TRBV2 and TRBJ1-2; D is perhaps TRBD1 (6 bases). Between the trimmed V and J ends, which lost 2 bases and 4 bases, there was a span of 14 bases. CDR1 SNHLY and CDR2 FYNNEI come from the germline V gene. This CDR3 spans 15 amino acids.

This clonotype was seen ten or more times. The chain employs TRBV28 and TRBJ2-5; either TRBD1 or TRBD2 may fit D (6 bases each). Trimming pared 9 bases from V and 5 bases from J, leaving 16 bases between. CDR3 length equals 13 residues. Germline loops: CDR1 MDHEN, CDR2 SYDVKM. The CDR3 DNA is TGTGCCAGTAAGGGGGGCCCCCAGGAGACCCAGTACTTC. It translates to CASKGGPQETQYF. The entire variable domain, with the rest obtained from reference TRBV28 and TRBJ2-5, is as follows: DVKVTQSSRYLVKRTGEKVFLECVQDMDHENMFWYRQDPGLGLRLIYFSYDVKMKEKGDIPEGYSVSREKKERFSLILESASTNQTSMYLCASKGGPQETQYFGPGTRLLVL.

The chain links TRBV3-1 to TRBJ1-1; 9 nucleotides align to TRBD1. V trimming: 7 bases; J trimming: 8 bases; junction bases outside the gene matches: 11. CDR1 is LGHDT and CDR2 is YNNKEL in the germline V gene (reference sequence). The CDR3 spans 14 residues. This CDR3 reads CASTLRGDRAEAFF. As DNA, the CDR3 is TGTGCCAGCACCTTGCGCGGGGACAGGGCCGAAGCTTTCTTT.

This clonotype was observed a handful of times. V gene TRBV6-6 combines with J gene TRBJ1-2; no firm D call. The V gene lost 0 bases and the J gene lost 6 bases, with 2 bases spanning the gap. This CDR3 contains 11 residues. CDR1 is MNHNY, CDR2 SVGAGI, per germline (reference sequence). DNA of the CDR3: TGTGCCAGCAGTTACTCTGATGGCTACACCTTC. It translates to CASSYSDGYTF.

This clonotype was picked up a small number of times. The V and J genes are TRBV2 and TRBJ2-2; TRBD1 is a possible D gene (5 bases). The CDR3 has 15 residues. Deletions cut 6 bases from V and 2 bases from J, with 13 bases between. Germline V gene data show CDR1 as SNHLY and CDR2 as FYNNEI. CDR3 in DNA: TGTGCCAGCAGAGAGGACACCCGAAACACCGGGGAGCTGTTTTTT. Translation gives CASREDTRNTGELFF.

Ten or more counts support this clonotype. No conserved phenylalanine or tryptophan is present at the end of the CDR3, so a read error is the likely explanation. The limits of the CDR3 on the DNA are not certain, so only TCRdb's listed CDR3 is given. The V and J genes are TRBV4-2 and TRBJ2-5; the table's D call of TRBD1 was not tested on the DNA. The CDR3 adds up to 13 amino acids, both ends counted. Germline lookup yields CDR1 LGHNA and CDR2 YNFKEQ. CDR3 residues: CASSQDLATPLEL.

CDR3 sequence: CASSLAIQGLAGTDTQYF. In nucleotides, the CDR3 is TGCGCCAGCAGCTTGGCCATACAGGGGCTAGCAGGAACAGATACGCAGTATTTT. V is TRBV5-1 and J is TRBJ2-3, with 7 bases identical to TRBD1. Germline CDR1 reads SGHRS; CDR2 reads YFSETQ. Trimming cost V 0 bases and J 3 bases; bases outside gene matches: 13. CDR3 length: 18 residues.

This clonotype was observed at least ten times. V and J are TRBV28 and TRBJ2-3, with D perhaps matching TRBD1 or TRBD2 (5 bases each). V was clipped by 3 bases and J by 3 bases, with 13 bases between them. The CDR3 totals 15 residues. Germline loops: CDR1 MDHEN, CDR2 SYDVKM. The CDR3 is CASSFPGRETDTQYF. As DNA, the CDR3 is TGTGCCAGCAGTTTTCCGGGCAGGGAGACAGATACGCAGTATTTT.

This chain uses TRBV28 with TRBJ2-1; no clear D gene. The germline V gene has CDR1 MDHEN and CDR2 SYDVKM. The CDR3 consists of 11 residues. The V end lost 7 bases, the J end lost 9 bases, and 10 bases lay between the germline ends. Here the CDR3 DNA reads TGTGCCAGCATGGCAGGAATTGAGCAGTTCTTC. Its translation is CASMAGIEQFF.

CDR3 in amino acids: CASKRDRFDTEAFF. CDR3 in DNA: TGCGCCAGCAAGCGGGACAGGTTCGACACTGAAGCTTTCTTT. The V call is TRBV5-1, the J call TRBJ1-1; TRBD1 matches at 8 bases. The CDR3 sequence is 14 residues long. Germline V gene sequence: CDR1 SGHRS, CDR2 YFSETQ. V lost 6 bases, J lost 3 bases, and 7 bases stayed unmatched.

This chain joins TRBV6-2 or TRBV6-3 and TRBJ2-1; D is perhaps TRBD2 (6 bases). CDR3 length: 18 residues. The V end was cut by 2 bases, the J end by 0 bases, with 17 bases between. Germline CDR1 reads MNHEY; CDR2 reads SVGEGT. CDR3 amino acids: CASSYTGLTVSSYNEQFF. The CDR3 bases are TGTGCCAGCAGTTACACGGGACTGACAGTTTCCTCCTACAATGAGCAGTTCTTC.

This clonotype was counted ten times or more. The chain joins TRBV7-2 to TRBJ2-3; the match to TRBD2 covers 9 bases. Germline V gene data show CDR1 as SGHTA and CDR2 as FQGNSA. This CDR3 is built from 19 residues. V shed 5 bases, J shed 1 base, and the junction held 16 bases outside the gene matches. CDR3 sequence: CASSRPGSGGHLGTDTQYF. In DNA, the CDR3 is TGTGCCAGCAGCCGCCCGGGTAGCGGGGGCCACCTGGGCACAGATACGCAGTATTTT.

This clonotype was picked up a small number of times. V gene TRBV7-9 combines with J gene TRBJ1-4, with D uncertain. Germline CDR1 reads SEHNR; CDR2 reads FQNEAQ (reference sequence). This CDR3 is 12 amino acids long. V gave up 5 bases and J gave up 7 bases, with 8 bases separating them. CDR3 sequence: CASSPSREKLFF. For the CDR3, the DNA is TGTGCCAGCAGCCCTTCGCGTGAAAAACTGTTTTTT.

This clonotype was detected only a few times. The V and J genes are TRBV20-1 and TRBJ2-1; the match to TRBD2 covers 13 bases. The CDR3 has 18 amino acids. Germline V CDR1 and CDR2: DFQATT, SNEGSKA (reference sequence). V lost 5 bases, J lost 0 bases, and 10 bases stayed unmatched. CDR3 DNA sequence: TGCAGTGCTCCCGGGACTAGCGGGACCCCGAGCTCCTACAATGAGCAGTTCTTC. Protein product: CSAPGTSGTPSSYNEQFF.

This clonotype has just a few counts. The chain uses TRBV20-1 and TRBJ2-1; 12 bases fit TRBD2. Germline V gene data show CDR1 as DFQATT and CDR2 as SNEGSKA (reference sequence). This CDR3 contains 14 residues. The ends lost 5 bases at V and 3 bases at J; junction bases unmatched: 2. CDR3 residues: CSALLAGGYNEQFF. CDR3 bases: TGCAGTGCTTTACTAGCGGGGGGCTACAATGAGCAGTTCTTC.

The chain uses TRBV20-1 and TRBJ1-4; 8 nucleotides match TRBD1. Germline assignment: CDR1 DFQATT and CDR2 SNEGSKA (reference sequence). J gave up 5 bases and V 6 bases, and 5 bases lay outside the gene matches. This CDR3 has 13 residues. In DNA form, the CDR3 reads TGCAGTGCCCCGGACAGGGTGAATGAAAAACTGTTTTTT. Protein: CSAPDRVNEKLFF.

This clonotype was counted at least ten times. J is TRBJ1-2 and V is TRBV18, with 8 bases that match TRBD1. Germline CDR1 KGHSH, CDR2 LQKENI. The ends lost 6 bases at V and 14 bases at J; junction bases unmatched: 8. The CDR3 is made up of 11 amino acids. The CDR3 spells CASSLGQGGTF. The CDR3, as DNA: TGTGCCAGCTCGCTCGGACAGGGTGGGACCTTC.

The J gene is TRBJ2-7, the V gene TRBV28; no firm D call. The germline gives CDR1 MDHEN, CDR2 SYDVKM. V lost 2 bases and J 5 bases, leaving 10 bases between the germline ends. This CDR3 is built from 13 residues. CDR3 bases: TGTGCCAGCAGTTTACAGGTTCGCCACGAGCAGTACTTC. The encoded protein is CASSLQVRHEQYF.

This sequence joins TRBV29-1 and TRBJ2-1; TRBD2 matches at 10 bases. CDR3 length: 13 residues. Germline CDR1 is SQVTM and CDR2 is ANQGSEA. CDR3 nucleotide sequence: TGCACGAGCGGGAGGGGTTCCTACAATGAGCAGTTCTTC. Its translation: CTSGRGSYNEQFF.

The chain couples TRBV4-2 to TRBJ2-3; 9 positions agree with TRBD2. CDR1 and CDR2 (germline): LGHNA, YNFKEQ. The CDR3 length is 17 residues. Trimming removed 1 base from V and 2 bases from J; junction bases left unmatched: 7. CDR3 bases: TGTGCCAGCAGCCAAGTCGGGCGGGGGGGAAACACAGATACGCAGTATTTT. It encodes CASSQVGRGGNTDTQYF.